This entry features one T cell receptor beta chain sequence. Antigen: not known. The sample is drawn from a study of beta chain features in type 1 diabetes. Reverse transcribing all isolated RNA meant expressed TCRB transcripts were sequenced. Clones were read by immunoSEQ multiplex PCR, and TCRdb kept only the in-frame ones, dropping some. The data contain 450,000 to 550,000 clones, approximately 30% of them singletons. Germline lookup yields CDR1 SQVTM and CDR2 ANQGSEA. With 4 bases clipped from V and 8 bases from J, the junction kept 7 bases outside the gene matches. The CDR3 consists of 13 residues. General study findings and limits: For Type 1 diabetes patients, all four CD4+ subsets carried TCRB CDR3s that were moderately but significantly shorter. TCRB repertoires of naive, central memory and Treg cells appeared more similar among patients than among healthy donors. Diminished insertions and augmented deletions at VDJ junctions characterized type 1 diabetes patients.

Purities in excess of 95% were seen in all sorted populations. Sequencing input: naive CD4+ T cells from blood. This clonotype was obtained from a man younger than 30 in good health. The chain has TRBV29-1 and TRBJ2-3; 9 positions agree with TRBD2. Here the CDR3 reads CSVAAGGPVTQYF. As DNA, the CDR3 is TGCAGCGTTGCGGCGGGAGGGCCGGTTACGCAGTATTTT.